One sample yielded the 14 T cell receptor beta chains listed below, sequenced in a study of blood T cell repertoires in COVID-19 (dated by TCRdb to 2018 to 2020). The library was obtained by the immunoSEQ multiplex PCR assay. The table comes from immuneACCESS by way of TCRdb, which keeps in-frame sequences with V and J called. Part of the clones is missing from these tables; in studies checked, under half for an unresolved V gene and the rest for unknown reasons. Counted in this sample were under 250,000 clones; around 85% of them appeared once. The ten largest make up approximately 9.6% of the sample. Input material: PBMCs or T cells enriched from blood (not recorded which). These receptors were collected from a woman between 45 and 60 years old with acute COVID-19.

This clone was observed once. This chain uses TRBV3-1 (or the pseudogene TRBV3-2) with TRBJ2-5, with D possibly being TRBD2 (6 bases). V was clipped by 0 bases and J by 0 bases, with 11 bases between them. The CDR3 has 16 amino acids. Germline lookup yields CDR1 LGHDT and CDR2 YNNKEL (reference sequence). This CDR3 is CASSQDERANQETQYF. CDR3 bases: TGTGCCAGCAGCCAAGACGAGCGGGCTAACCAAGAGACCCAGTACTTC.

CDR3 nucleotide sequence: TGTGCCAGCAGCCCGGCAGGGTACGGGGCCAACGTCCTGACTTTC. The encoded protein is CASSPAGYGANVLTF. This chain links TRBV11-1 with TRBJ2-6, with a weak D call TRBD1 (5 bases). This CDR3 spans 15 amino acids. Germline values: CDR1 SGHAT, CDR2 FQDESV (reference sequence). Trimming left V 5 bases short and J 4 bases short, with 12 bases between.

V usage is TRBV7-2 and J usage is TRBJ1-1, with TRBD1 as a possible D gene (5 bases). The V gene's germline CDR1 is SGHTA and CDR2 FQGNSA. The CDR3 extends over 14 amino acids. The ends were cut back, 4 bases at V and 1 base at J, with 10 bases in the middle. The CDR3 DNA reads TGTGCCAGCAGCTGGACACCTAAGAACACTGAAGCTTTCTTT. Translation: CASSWTPKNTEAFF.

The chain combines TRBV9 with TRBJ1-1; D uncertain. Germline loops: CDR1 SGDLS, CDR2 YYNGEE. This CDR3 has 14 amino acids. The V end lost 4 bases, the J end lost 6 bases, and 16 bases lay between the germline ends. This CDR3 reads CASSHSGSQSEAFF. CDR3 coding DNA: TGTGCCAGCAGCCACTCCGGGAGTCAGTCTGAAGCTTTCTTT.

The chain recombines TRBV7-2 with TRBJ2-7; 12 nucleotides line up with TRBD2. The CDR3 has 16 amino acids. The germline CDR1 and CDR2 sequences are SGHTA and FQGNSA. The V gene end was trimmed by 1 base and the J gene end by 6 bases; junction bases not matched to a gene: 7. The CDR3 DNA is TGTGCCAGCAGCTTAGGCCTAGCGGGGGGGCCGTTCGAGCAGTACTTC. It specifies CASSLGLAGGPFEQYF.

The rearrangement uses TRBV5-4 and TRBJ1-4; unclear D gene. This CDR3 spans 16 amino acids. CDR1 and CDR2 (germline): SGHNT, YYREEE (reference sequence). Trimming shortened V by 2 bases and J by 2 bases, and 13 bases separated the two germline ends. The CDR3 reads CASSFSPLATNEKLFF. CDR3 in DNA: TGTGCCAGCAGCTTTTCGCCCCTGGCTACTAATGAAAAACTGTTTTTT.

The chain links TRBV14 to TRBJ2-3; 9 bases align to TRBD1. J lost 3 bases, V lost 4 bases, and 11 bases had no gene match. Per the germline V gene, CDR1 is SGHDN and CDR2 is FVKESK. This CDR3 region has 17 residues. The CDR3, as DNA: TGTGCCAGCAGCCTATCTTGGAGTGGACAGGGGACAGATACGCAGTATTTT. As protein: CASSLSWSGQGTDTQYF.

The rearrangement links TRBV6-1 to TRBJ2-5, with 10 bases matching TRBD2. The V gene's germline CDR1 is MNHNS and CDR2 SASEGT. The CDR3 totals 17 residues. The V segment lost 0 bases and the J segment 6 bases; nucleotides outside the gene matches: 10. The DNA of the CDR3 is TGTGCCAGCAGTGAAGCCGCGGGGCTAGCGGGGGTTAAGACCCAGTACTTC. This translates into CASSEAAGLAGVKTQYF.

The rearrangement links TRBV30 to TRBJ1-4, with D uncertain. Germline CDR1 GTSNPN, CDR2 SVGIG (reference sequence). The CDR3 sequence is 12 residues long. The V end was cut by 5 bases, the J end by 6 bases, with 10 bases between. DNA of the CDR3: TGTGCCTGGGTAGGGAGGGATGAAAAACTGTTTTTT. It yields the protein CAWVGRDEKLFF.

The rearrangement links TRBV7-2 to TRBJ2-2; D might be TRBD2 (6 bases). V gave up 4 bases and J gave up 5 bases, with 14 bases separating them. The length of the CDR3 is 15 residues. Germline V lookup: CDR1 SGHTA, CDR2 FQGNSA. The CDR3 DNA reads TGTGCCAGCAGCTCCCGACTAGTTTCGACCGGGGAGCTGTTTTTT. This translates into CASSSRLVSTGELFF.

This clone came up a few times. The gene calls are TRBV7-9 and TRBJ1-4, with D tentatively TRBD1 (5 bases). CDR3 length: 14 residues. Looked up from germline, CDR1 is SEHNR and CDR2 is FQNEAQ (reference sequence). Trimming left V 2 bases short and J 5 bases short, with 9 bases between. The DNA for the CDR3 is TGTGCCAGCAGCTTAAACAGGCCGAATGAAAAACTGTTTTTT. Translated, it gives CASSLNRPNEKLFF.

The rearrangement uses TRBV19 and TRBJ2-3; 9 positions agree with TRBD1. Germline values: CDR1 LNHDA, CDR2 SQIVND (reference sequence). Trimming removed 5 bases from V and 0 bases from J; junction bases left unmatched: 6. This CDR3 comprises 16 residues. DNA for the CDR3: TGTGCCAGTAGTGCCTTACAGGGGGCTAGCACAGATACGCAGTATTTT. Its protein is CASSALQGASTDTQYF.

In the case of this clone: Other DNA sequences of this sample code for an identical CDR3. The chain is built from TRBV3-1 (or the pseudogene TRBV3-2) and TRBJ2-3, with D tentatively TRBD2 (6 bases). The CDR3 extends over 16 amino acids. Between the trimmed V and J ends, which lost 1 base and 0 bases, there was a span of 11 bases. Germline assignment: CDR1 LGHDT and CDR2 YNNKEL (reference sequence). CDR3 bases: TGTGCCAGCAGCCAAGCCGCACTAGCTAGCACAGATACGCAGTATTTT. Its translation is CASSQAALASTDTQYF.

V usage is TRBV9 and J usage is TRBJ1-3, with TRBD1 as a possible D gene (6 bases). Per the germline V gene, CDR1 is SGDLS and CDR2 is YYNGEE. This CDR3 is 14 amino acids long. Trimming cost V 3 bases and J 0 bases, with 7 bases left between them. DNA of the CDR3: TGTGCCAGCAGCGAACAGGGCTCTGGAAACACCATATATTTT. Protein product: CASSEQGSGNTIYF.